Presented here are 28 T cell receptor beta chains from one specimen sequenced in a study of Ad26.COV2.S vaccination and SARS-CoV-2 variants. Treatment reported: over 15 received Ad26.COV2.S at low or high dose, single or two shots; several received placebo; per-sample allocation not given. Collection of the samples took place on day 63 after the first injection of vaccine or placebo. Sequencing used immunoSEQ multiplex PCR; TCRdb keeps in-frame clones, though not all of them. The sample holds some 250,000 clones, 70% to 90% seen once. Sequences were derived from peripheral blood, sampled in a trial of Ad26.COV2.S vaccine versus placebo. The receptor source for this set is a person aged 18-60 years who received the Ad26.COV2.S COVID-19 vaccine or a placebo.

This chain uses TRBV27 with TRBJ2-5; perhaps TRBD1 as D (6 bases). The CDR3 has 14 residues. V lost 3 bases and J 2 bases, leaving 10 bases between the germline ends. Germline-derived CDR1 and CDR2 are MNHEY and SMNVEV (reference sequence). The CDR3 region is CASSLRGQQETQYF. The CDR3 region has the DNA TGTGCCAGCAGTTTGAGAGGACAGCAAGAGACCCAGTACTTC.

The chain employs TRBV19 and TRBJ1-2; D is ambiguous. Deletions cut 4 bases from V and 1 base from J, with 10 bases between. Germline CDR1 is LNHDA and CDR2 is SQIVND (reference sequence). The CDR3 has 14 residues. DNA for the CDR3: TGTGCCAGTAGTAGGTATTCGGTTAACTATGGCTACACCTTC. Residues: CASSRYSVNYGYTF.

With respect to this clone: This CDR3 is also generated by other DNA sequences in the sample. This sequence joins TRBV7-9 and TRBJ1-1; no firm D call. The germline V gene has CDR1 SEHNR and CDR2 FQNEAQ (reference sequence). The V gene lost 1 base and the J gene lost 5 bases, with 5 bases spanning the gap. The CDR3 loop spans 12 amino acids. The CDR3 nucleotides read TGTGCCAGCAGCTTAGGGTATACTGAAGCTTTCTTT. Protein sequence: CASSLGYTEAFF.

This clone was seen a single time. V and J are TRBV7-6 and TRBJ2-1; tentatively, D is TRBD1 or TRBD2 (6 bases each). The CDR3 length is 15 residues. Germline CDR1 is SGHVS and CDR2 is FNYEAQ. V lost 2 bases and J 7 bases, leaving 15 bases between the germline ends. CDR3 bases: TGTGCCAGCAGCTTAATCCCGGGGGCGGGTAATGAGCAGTTCTTC. Residues: CASSLIPGAGNEQFF. The whole variable domain, filled in from reference TRBV7-6 and TRBJ2-1, reads GAGVSQSPRYKVTKRGQDVALRCDPISGHVSLYWYRQALGQGPEFLTYFNYEAQQDKSGLPNDRFSAERPEGSISTLTIQRTEQRDSAMYRCASSLIPGAGNEQFFGPGTRLTVL.

The chain employs TRBV5-6 and TRBJ1-1; D possibly corresponds to TRBD1 (5 bases). Germline values: CDR1 SGHDT, CDR2 YYEEEE. V lost 0 bases and J lost 1, with 10 bases in between. CDR3 length: 15 residues. The CDR3 DNA follows: TGTGCCAGCAGCTTGGGACGGACAACGAACACTGAAGCTTTCTTT. Translating gives CASSLGRTTNTEAFF.

The V gene is TRBV14, the J gene TRBJ2-1; no reliable D call. CDR3 length equals 14 residues. The V end was cut by 4 bases, the J end by 4 bases, with 11 bases between. Germline V lookup: CDR1 SGHDN, CDR2 FVKESK. The CDR3 is CASSPLSLYNEQFF. Here the CDR3 DNA reads TGTGCCAGCAGCCCTCTCTCACTTTACAATGAGCAGTTCTTC.

This clone turned up a few times. The J gene is TRBJ1-5, the V gene TRBV19; TRBD1 matches at 7 bases. Germline V gene lookup returns CDR1 LNHDA and CDR2 SQIVND (reference sequence). J gave up 0 bases and V 5 bases, and 7 bases lay outside the gene matches. The CDR3 is 16 amino acids. The CDR3 bases are TGTGCCAGTAGTGTCTCGGGACAGTATAGCAATCAGCCCCAGCATTTT. Residues: CASSVSGQYSNQPQHF.

J is TRBJ1-3 and V is TRBV27, with 7 bases lining up with TRBD1. Germline assignment: CDR1 MNHEY and CDR2 SMNVEV (reference sequence). Trimming cost V 4 bases and J 4 bases; bases outside gene matches: 1. The CDR3 length is 13 residues. The DNA for the CDR3 is TGTGCCAGCAGTTCGACAGGGGGAAACACCATATATTTT. This codes for CASSSTGGNTIYF.

The V call is TRBV2, the J call TRBJ2-7, with D perhaps TRBD2 (5 bases). The V and J ends lost 5 bases and 9 bases respectively, with 14 bases between them. CDR3 length: 12 residues. CDR1 is SNHLY, CDR2 FYNNEI, per germline. The CDR3 here is CASSPGLALQYF. The CDR3 bases are TGTGCCAGCAGTCCAGGACTGGCTTTGCAGTACTTC.

The chain has TRBV19 and TRBJ1-1; D is unresolved. Germline CDR1 and CDR2: LNHDA and SQIVND (reference sequence). V lost 5 bases to trimming and J lost 1 base, with 8 bases between them. The CDR3 runs 13 residues. Here the CDR3 reads CASSRGKNTEAFF. The CDR3 coding sequence is TGTGCCAGTAGTCGAGGCAAGAACACTGAAGCTTTCTTT.

This clone turned up a few times. The V and J genes are TRBV27 and TRBJ2-3, with unresolved D. This CDR3 is 14 amino acids long. Between the trimmed V and J ends, which lost 3 bases and 2 bases, there was a span of 9 bases. Germline V lookup: CDR1 MNHEY, CDR2 SMNVEV (reference sequence). The CDR3 loop is CASSFGRNTDTQYF. The CDR3 nucleotides are TGTGCCAGCAGTTTCGGACGGAACACAGATACGCAGTATTTT.

V and J are TRBV6-2 or TRBV6-3 and TRBJ1-2; possibly TRBD1 for D (6 bases). The CDR3 length is 15 residues. With 6 bases removed from V and 6 bases from J, the gap between germline ends came to 20 bases. Germline V gene sequence: CDR1 MNHEY, CDR2 SVGEGT. In DNA form, the CDR3 reads TGTGCCAGCAGCGGCCCTATCTGGGGGCGCGATGGCTACACCTTC. Amino acids: CASSGPIWGRDGYTF.

This clone was seen a single time. J is TRBJ2-7 and V is TRBV2, with D possibly matching TRBD1 (6 bases). The germline gives CDR1 SNHLY, CDR2 FYNNEI. V gave up 8 bases and J gave up 4 bases, with 9 bases separating them. CDR3 length: 11 residues. This chain's CDR3 is CASRDIYEQYF. DNA for the CDR3: TGTGCCAGCCGGGACATTTACGAGCAGTACTTC.

This chain connects TRBV27 to TRBJ1-4, with TRBD1 matching 8 bases. J was trimmed by 7 bases and V by 2 bases; bases with no gene match: 3. Germline CDR1 reads MNHEY; CDR2 reads SMNVEV (reference sequence). The CDR3 sequence is 14 residues long. In DNA, the CDR3 is TGTGCCAGCAGTTTAGTAGGACAGGGTGAAAAACTGTTTTTT. It encodes CASSLVGQGEKLFF.

This chain uses TRBV4-2 with TRBJ1-2; TRBD1 aligns across 8 bases. CDR3 length: 16 amino acids. After removal of 3 bases from V and 7 bases from J, the junction contained 13 bases not matched to a gene. CDR1 LGHNA and CDR2 YNFKEQ come from the germline V gene. The CDR3 coding sequence is TGTGCCAGCAGCCAGGAAGACAGAGACAGGGGAGTTGGCTACACCTTC. This encodes CASSQEDRDRGVGYTF.

The sample holds a few counts of this clone. CDR3 in DNA: TGTGCCAGCTCACCACTGGGAGGGATCGGTCAGCCCCAGCATTTT. As protein: CASSPLGGIGQPQHF. The chain joins TRBV18 to TRBJ1-5; D is undetermined. Germline CDR1 is KGHSH and CDR2 is LQKENI. V lost 1 base and J lost 6, with 13 bases in between. CDR3 length: 15 residues. Looking up the rest from reference TRBV18 and TRBJ1-5 gives the full variable domain: NAGVMQNPRHLVRRRGQEARLRCSPMKGHSHVYWYRQLPEEGLKFMVYLQKENIIDESGMPKERFSAEFPKEGPSILRIQQVVRGDSAAYFCASSPLGGIGQPQHFGDGTRLSIL.

CDR3 residues: CASSPRSRVNQPQHF. Written as DNA, the CDR3 is TGTGCCAGCAGCCCTCGTTCACGGGTCAATCAGCCCCAGCATTTT. The chain joins TRBV7-2 to TRBJ1-5; D not resolved. Germline V gene lookup returns CDR1 SGHTA and CDR2 FQGNSA. V lost 5 bases and J lost 3, with 14 bases in between. The CDR3 runs to 15 residues.

This clone turned up a few times. CDR3 sequence: CSVDLSTNTGELFF. The CDR3 region has the DNA TGCAGCGTTGATTTATCCACGAACACCGGGGAGCTGTTTTTT. This chain uses TRBV29-1 with TRBJ2-2; D unclear. Germline values: CDR1 SQVTM, CDR2 ANQGSEA. The CDR3 totals 14 residues. The V and J ends lost 3 bases and 0 bases respectively, with 8 bases between them.

The rearrangement uses TRBV6-5 and TRBJ2-1; TRBD1 matches 7 bases. From germline, CDR1 is MNHEY and CDR2 SVGAGI. CDR3 length: 13 residues. Germline trimming cut 4 bases from V and 7 bases from J; bases unmatched to any gene: 4. The CDR3 coding sequence is TGTGCCAGCAGTTCCCAGGGGGAGAATGAGCAGTTCTTC. This gives the protein CASSSQGENEQFF.

The genes are TRBV7-9 and TRBJ2-7; D is perhaps TRBD2 (5 bases). Per germline, CDR1 SEHNR and CDR2 FQNEAQ (reference sequence). The ends were cut back, 5 bases at V and 0 bases at J, with 14 bases in the middle. CDR3 length: 15 amino acids. CDR3 DNA sequence: TGTGCCAGCAGCCTCGGAGGCGGCCTCTCCTACGAGCAGTACTTC. It yields the protein CASSLGGGLSYEQYF. The variable domain in full, with the rest retrieved from reference TRBV7-9 and TRBJ2-7, is DTGVSQNPRHKITKRGQNVTFRCDPISEHNRLYWYRQTLGQGPEFLTYFQNEAQLEKSRLLSDRFSAERPKGSFSTLEIQRTEQGDSAMYLCASSLGGGLSYEQYFGPGTRLTVT.

J is TRBJ1-1 and V is TRBV3-1 (or the pseudogene TRBV3-2); no definite D call. Germline assignment: CDR1 LGHDT and CDR2 YNNKEL (reference sequence). The ends were cut back, 2 bases at V and 11 bases at J, with 21 bases in the middle. The CDR3 totals 15 residues. The chain's CDR3 is CASSQTEAGIPSAFF. As DNA, the CDR3 is TGTGCCAGCAGCCAAACCGAGGCAGGAATCCCTTCTGCTTTCTTT.

This clone was detected only a few times. This sequence joins TRBV28 and TRBJ1-3, with D perhaps matching TRBD1 (5 bases). The length of the CDR3 is 18 residues. The germline gives CDR1 MDHEN, CDR2 SYDVKM. V was pared by 6 bases and J by 1 base, with 22 bases between. The CDR3: CASSPQSTAKHSGNTIYF. CDR3 nucleotide sequence: TGTGCCAGCAGCCCCCAATCGACAGCTAAGCATTCTGGAAACACCATATATTTT.

The CDR3 nucleotides are TGTGCCAGCAGTTCGGCAGGGAGCTCACCCCTCCACTTT. As protein: CASSSAGSSPLHF. The chain recombines TRBV12-3 or TRBV12-4 with TRBJ1-6, with a possible D match to TRBD1 (5 bases). This CDR3 comprises 13 residues. V lost 4 bases to trimming and J lost 10 bases, with 11 bases between them.

This clone showed up just a few times. This chain links TRBV28 with TRBJ2-7; 7 bases are a match to TRBD2. Germline CDR1 and CDR2: MDHEN and SYDVKM. J was trimmed by 3 bases and V by 10 bases; bases with no gene match: 12. This CDR3 comprises 14 residues. The CDR3 region is CATTVGRGSYEQYF. In nucleotides, the CDR3 is TGTGCCACCACGGTTGGGCGGGGGAGCTACGAGCAGTACTTC.

This sequence joins TRBV28 and TRBJ1-1, with no clear D. With 5 bases removed from V and 1 base from J, the gap between germline ends came to 17 bases. In germline, CDR1 is MDHEN, CDR2 SYDVKM. There are 16 residues in the CDR3. The CDR3 DNA follows: TGTGCCAGCAGTCTGCCTATGCGGGCACAGAACACTGAAGCTTTCTTT. It encodes CASSLPMRAQNTEAFF.

The chain links TRBV6-2 or TRBV6-3 to TRBJ2-3, with TRBD2 as a possible D gene (7 bases). The CDR3 length is 16 residues. Per germline, CDR1 MNHEY and CDR2 SVGEGT. V lost 6 bases and J 2 bases, leaving 18 bases between the germline ends. The CDR3 nucleotides are TGTGCCAGCAGCCGGGTTCGGGGGGCCCCCACAGATACGCAGTATTTT. Translated, it gives CASSRVRGAPTDTQYF.

The genes are TRBV7-9 and TRBJ1-2, with no clear D. This CDR3 is built from 14 residues. CDR1 is SEHNR, CDR2 FQNEAQ, per germline (reference sequence). The V and J ends lost 5 bases and 4 bases respectively, with 14 bases between them. CDR3 sequence reads: CASSPPGGRYGYTF. CDR3 nucleotides: TGTGCCAGCAGCCCCCCGGGAGGGCGCTATGGCTACACCTTC.

V gene TRBV28 combines with J gene TRBJ2-7; TRBD2 might be the D (6 bases). Trimming pared 7 bases from V and 5 bases from J, leaving 15 bases between. This CDR3 has 13 amino acids. Germline-derived CDR1 and CDR2 are MDHEN and SYDVKM. The CDR3 region has the DNA TGTGCCAGCACTGTGACCCGGAGGGACGAGCAGTACTTC. It codes for CASTVTRRDEQYF.